This TCR beta chain was retrieved from a study of OX40 agonist ivuxolimab in advanced cancers. Sequencing used immunoSEQ multiplex PCR; TCRdb keeps in-frame clones, though not all of them. Among 70,000 or so clones listed, just over 85% were seen once. This clone was counted once. The CDR3 totals 15 residues. Germline CDR1 MNHNS, CDR2 SASEGT. V shed 2 bases and J shed 6 bases, with 13 bases lying between them. The chain employs TRBV6-1 and TRBJ2-2; the D call may be TRBD1 or TRBD2 (6 bases each). Source: CD4+ or CD8+ T cells sorted from blood, taken in a trial of the OX40 agonist ivuxolimab. The receptor comes from an adult with an advanced solid tumor such as melanoma, head and neck, liver or kidney cancer. CDR3 region: CASSEWGAPAGELFF. The CDR3 nucleotides read TGTGCCAGCAGTGAATGGGGGGCGCCGGCCGGGGAGCTGTTTTTT.